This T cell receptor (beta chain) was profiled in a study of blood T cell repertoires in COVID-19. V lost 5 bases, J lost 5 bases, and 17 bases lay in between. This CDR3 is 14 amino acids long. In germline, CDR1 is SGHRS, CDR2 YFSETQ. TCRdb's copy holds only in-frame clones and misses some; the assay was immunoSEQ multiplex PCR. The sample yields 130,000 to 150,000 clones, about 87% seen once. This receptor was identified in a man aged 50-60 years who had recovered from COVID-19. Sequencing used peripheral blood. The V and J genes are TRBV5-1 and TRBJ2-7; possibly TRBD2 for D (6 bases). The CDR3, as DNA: TGCGCCAGCAGGGGGACTTCGGGCCTTGACGAGCAGTACTTC. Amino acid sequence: CASRGTSGLDEQYF. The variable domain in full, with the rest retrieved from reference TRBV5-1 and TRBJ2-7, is KAGVTQTPRYLIKTRGQQVTLSCSPISGHRSVSWYQQTPGQGLQFLFEYFSETQRNKGNFPGRFSGRQFSNSRSEMNVSTLELGDSALYLCASRGTSGLDEQYFGPGTRLTVT.